This passage covers 7 T cell receptor beta chains from one sample sequenced in a study of blood T cell repertoires in COVID-19. Some clones are missing from TCRdb's copy, which holds only in-frame ones; the method was immunoSEQ multiplex PCR. Of about 80,000 clones listed, more than 70% are singletons. The sample consisted of peripheral blood. These receptors were collected from an elderly woman with acute or convalescent COVID-19.

The chain employs TRBV5-4 and TRBJ1-4; a possible D gene is TRBD1 (5 bases). V was cut by 1 base and J by 2 bases, with 12 bases left in between. CDR1 and CDR2 (germline): SGHNT, YYREEE (reference sequence). This CDR3 spans 16 amino acids. The CDR3 DNA is TGTGCCAGCAGCTTGAAAACGACAGACACTAATGAAAAACTGTTTTTT. Translating it yields CASSLKTTDTNEKLFF.

The chain has TRBV2 and TRBJ1-1; TRBD1 matches 7 bases. The J segment lost 3 bases and the V segment lost 8 bases, leaving 9 bases of the junction unmatched. The CDR3 length is 14 residues. In germline, CDR1 is SNHLY, CDR2 FYNNEI. For the CDR3, the DNA is TGTGCCAGCGGAGAGGGGGCATGGGACACTGAAGCTTTCTTT. Its translation: CASGEGAWDTEAFF. The complete variable domain, with remaining parts taken from reference TRBV2 and TRBJ1-1, reads EPEVTQTPSHQVTQMGQEVILRCVPISNHLYFYWYRQILGQKVEFLVSFYNNEISEKSEIFDDQFSVERPDGSNFTLKIRSTKLEDSAMYFCASGEGAWDTEAFFGQGTRLTVV.

J is TRBJ2-7 and V is TRBV5-1; 12 nucleotides agree with TRBD2. The CDR3 runs 14 residues. With V trimmed by 5 bases and J by 7 bases, 7 bases remained unmatched. Germline-derived CDR1 and CDR2 are SGHRS and YFSETQ. The CDR3 region has the DNA TGCGCCAGCAGACTTACCGGGACTAGCGGGGAGCAGTACTTC. Translation: CASRLTGTSGEQYF.

The rearrangement joins TRBV5-4 to TRBJ2-3, with 11 bases identical to TRBD2. This CDR3 comprises 15 residues. Trimming removed 1 base from V and 8 bases from J; junction bases left unmatched: 6. Germline values: CDR1 SGHNT, CDR2 YYREEE (reference sequence). CDR3 bases: TGTGCCAGCAGCTTGATTAGCGGGGGGGCCGGTACGCAGTATTTT. Amino acid sequence: CASSLISGGAGTQYF. The full variable domain, its missing parts supplied by reference TRBV5-4 and TRBJ2-3, is ETGVTQSPTHLIKTRGQQVTLRCSSQSGHNTVSWYQQALGQGPQFIFQYYREEENGRGNFPPRFSGLQFPNYSSELNVNALELDDSALYLCASSLISGGAGTQYFGPGTRLTVL.

As DNA, the CDR3 is TGTGCCAGCAGCCAAAGGGGGGGTACGCAGTATTTT. Translating gives CASSQRGGTQYF. The chain couples TRBV6-5 to TRBJ2-3; the D gene is possibly TRBD2 (7 bases). Deletions cut 6 bases from V and 8 bases from J, with 12 bases between. CDR1 and CDR2 (germline): MNHEY, SVGAGI. The CDR3 runs 12 residues.

This clone was counted a few times. The chain recombines TRBV30 with TRBJ2-3; TRBD2 agrees at 15 bases. Germline CDR1 reads GTSNPN; CDR2 reads SVGIG (reference sequence). J gave up 0 bases and V 3 bases, and 13 bases lay outside the gene matches. The length of the CDR3 is 20 residues. This CDR3 reads CAWRTLGLAGGRSSTDTQYF. The CDR3, as DNA: TGTGCCTGGAGAACCTTGGGACTAGCGGGAGGAAGGTCTAGCACAGATACGCAGTATTTT.

The chain couples TRBV5-6 to TRBJ1-6; perhaps TRBD1 as D (6 bases). Deletions cut 3 bases from V and 7 bases from J, with 17 bases between. The germline V gene encodes CDR1 SGHDT and CDR2 YYEEEE. This CDR3 contains 16 residues. The CDR3 DNA is TGTGCCAGCAGCTCAATCCCCGGGACAACAAATTCACCCCTCCACTTT. This translates into CASSSIPGTTNSPLHF.